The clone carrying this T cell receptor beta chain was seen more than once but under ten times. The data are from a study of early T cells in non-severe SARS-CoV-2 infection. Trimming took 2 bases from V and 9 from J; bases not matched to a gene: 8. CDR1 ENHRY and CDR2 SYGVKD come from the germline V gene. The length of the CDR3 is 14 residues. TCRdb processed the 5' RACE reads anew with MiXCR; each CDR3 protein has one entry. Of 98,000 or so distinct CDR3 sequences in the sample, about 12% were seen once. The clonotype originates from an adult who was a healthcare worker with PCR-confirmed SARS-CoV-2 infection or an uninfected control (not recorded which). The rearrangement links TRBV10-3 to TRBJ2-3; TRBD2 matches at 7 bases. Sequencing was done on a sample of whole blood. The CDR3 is CAISEEGRGVTQYF. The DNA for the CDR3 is TGTGCCATCAGTGAGGAGGGTCGGGGGGTGACGCAGTATTTT.